The 17 T cell receptor beta chains reported below all come from one sample, sequenced in a study of HIV-infected children after antiretroviral therapy interruption. The sample's treatment: PENTA 11 planned treatment interruption arm or continuous ART arm. Unique molecular identifiers were included in an RNA-based 3' RACE TCR library. Via MiXCR, TCRdb re-called the 3' RACE reads, giving one row per CDR3 protein. This sample yields over 15,000 distinct CDR3 sequences, of which 3% to 4% are seen a single time; over 4.5% belongs to the top ten. The sample consisted of CD45RA+ CD4+ T cells from PBMCs, taken from a donor given antiretroviral therapy, either interrupted or continuous. Stated subset: naive CD4+ CD45RA+ CD45RO- T cells. These TCRs come from a child between 2 and 17 years old with HIV.

Many counts were recorded for this clonotype. One junction end disagrees with the germline gene, perhaps due to a read error. The gene calls are TRBV11-3 and TRBJ1-6; maybe TRBD1 (6 bases). Germline assignment: CDR1 SGHNT and CDR2 YENEEA. The CDR3 loop spans 16 amino acids. The CDR3 loop is CASSDNRDSYNSPLYF. CDR3 nucleotide sequence: TGTGCCAGCAGTGACAACAGGGATTCCTATAATTCGCCCCTCTACTTT.

This clonotype showed up many times. A much more abundant neighbour one base away suggests this may be a read error. CDR3 protein: CASVTISYGYTF. CDR3 nucleotides: TGTGCCAGCGTGACAATCAGCTATGGCTACACCTTC. V and J are TRBV5-6 and TRBJ1-2; D not certain. Germline CDR1 reads SGHDT; CDR2 reads YYEEEE. The CDR3 has 12 amino acids. V lost 7 bases and J 4 bases, leaving 11 bases between the germline ends.

In this sample, this clonotype turned up many times. This rearrangement joins TRBV11-2 to TRBJ1-2, with TRBD1 matching over 7 bases. Per the germline V gene, CDR1 is SGHAT and CDR2 is FQNNGV. The CDR3 is made up of 14 amino acids. V gave up 5 bases and J gave up 2 bases; unmatched junction bases: 5. The CDR3 region is CASSQIRGNYGYTF. The CDR3 DNA is TGTGCCAGCAGCCAAATCAGGGGGAACTATGGCTACACCTTC.

This clonotype was seen ten or more times. This chain connects TRBV28 to TRBJ2-7; D is ambiguous. V lost 6 bases and J 3 bases, leaving 12 bases between the germline ends. Germline assignment: CDR1 MDHEN and CDR2 SYDVKM. The CDR3 is made up of 13 amino acids. CDR3 sequence: CASRSPLNYEQYF. The CDR3 DNA is TGTGCCAGCAGGTCCCCCCTCAACTACGAGCAGTACTTC. The full variable domain, rest sourced from reference TRBV28 and TRBJ2-7, is DVKVTQSSRYLVKRTGEKVFLECVQDMDHENMFWYRQDPGLGLRLIYFSYDVKMKEKGDIPEGYSVSREKKERFSLILESASTNQTSMYLCASRSPLNYEQYFGPGTRLTVT.

This clonotype is deemed medium-sized. The chain links TRBV5-1 to TRBJ1-4; 9 bases fit TRBD1. Germline values: CDR1 SGHRS, CDR2 YFSETQ. This CDR3 is built from 15 residues. J gave up 8 bases and V 2 bases, and 7 bases lay outside the gene matches. The CDR3 reads CASSFTGGSGEKLFF. In nucleotides, the CDR3 is TGCGCCAGCAGCTTCACAGGGGGCTCGGGAGAAAAACTGTTTTTT. The entire variable domain, with the rest obtained from reference TRBV5-1 and TRBJ1-4, is as follows: KAGVTQTPRYLIKTRGQQVTLSCSPISGHRSVSWYQQTPGQGLQFLFEYFSETQRNKGNFPGRFSGRQFSNSRSEMNVSTLELGDSALYLCASSFTGGSGEKLFFGSGTQLSVL.

In its sample, this clonotype was seen many times. The chain uses TRBV10-1 and TRBJ1-1, with D uncertain. The length of the CDR3 is 14 residues. Germline CDR1 WNHNN, CDR2 SYGVQD (reference sequence). V lost 4 bases to trimming and J lost 0 bases, with 9 bases between them. The CDR3: CASSARAMNTEAFF. CDR3 in DNA: TGCGCCAGCAGTGCTCGGGCTATGAACACTGAAGCTTTCTTT.

This clonotype has at least ten counts. The chain has TRBV7-3 and TRBJ2-3; D possibly corresponds to TRBD2 (5 bases). CDR1 and CDR2 (germline): SGHTA, FQGTGA. V lost 0 bases, J lost 5 bases, and 6 bases lay in between. This CDR3 has 13 residues. The CDR3 loop reads CASSLTGVDTQYF. DNA for the CDR3: TGTGCCAGCAGCTTAACCGGGGTAGATACGCAGTATTTT.

The chain is built from TRBV29-1 and TRBJ2-3, with a possible D match to TRBD1 (6 bases). The CDR3 has 13 amino acids. Germline loops: CDR1 SQVTM, CDR2 ANQGSEA. Trimming cost V 6 bases and J 4 bases, with 14 bases left between them. The chain's CDR3 is CSVEQGSADTQYF. The CDR3 DNA sequence: TGCAGCGTGGAACAGGGAAGTGCAGATACGCAGTATTTT.

In this sample, this clonotype turned up many times. This rearrangement joins TRBV19 to TRBJ1-2, with D tentatively TRBD1 (5 bases). The germline gives CDR1 LNHDA, CDR2 SQIVND (reference sequence). Trimming took 6 bases from V and 5 from J, leaving 13 bases between them. The length of the CDR3 is 13 residues. The CDR3 is CASSRAGGYGYTF. In DNA form, the CDR3 reads TGTGCCAGTAGCCGCGCTGGGGGATATGGCTACACCTTC.

This clonotype has at least ten counts. The J gene is TRBJ1-1, the V gene TRBV5-1; 9 nucleotides agree with TRBD1. CDR1 is SGHRS, CDR2 YFSETQ, per germline. V trimming: 3 bases; J trimming: 4 bases; junction bases outside the gene matches: 1. The CDR3 has 13 residues. CDR3 residues: CASSWDRATEAFF. DNA of the CDR3: TGCGCCAGCAGCTGGGACAGGGCCACTGAAGCTTTCTTT.

Within the sample, this clonotype is medium-sized (0.01 to 0.1%). The chain is built from TRBV2 and TRBJ1-5, with 9 bases lining up with TRBD1. Trimming took 8 bases from V and 6 from J; bases not matched to a gene: 11. CDR3 length equals 15 residues. Looked up from germline, CDR1 is SNHLY and CDR2 is FYNNEI. CDR3 protein: CASSELGQGVQPQHF. DNA of the CDR3: TGTGCCAGCTCCGAGCTGGGACAGGGTGTTCAGCCCCAGCATTTT.

This clonotype was observed at least ten times. The J gene is TRBJ1-2, the V gene TRBV7-3, with D hard to call. The CDR3 loop spans 16 amino acids. Trimming removed 0 bases at V and 2 bases at J, with 13 bases between. From germline, CDR1 is SGHTA and CDR2 FQGTGA. The CDR3 DNA sequence: TGTGCCAGCAGCTTAACGAGTGGACGGACCAACTATGGCTACACCTTC. This codes for CASSLTSGRTNYGYTF. Full variable domain (missing parts from reference TRBV7-3 and TRBJ1-2): GAGVSQTPSNKVTEKGKYVELRCDPISGHTALYWYRQSLGQGPEFLIYFQGTGAADDSGLPNDRFFAVRPEGSVSTLKIQRTERGDSAVYLCASSLTSGRTNYGYTFGSGTRLTVV.

This clonotype was counted ten times or more. This chain connects TRBV12-3 or TRBV12-4 to TRBJ2-1; maybe TRBD2 (6 bases). The CDR3 has 13 residues. V shed 2 bases and J shed 9 bases, with 11 bases lying between them. The CDR3 is CASSLRERVEQFF. CDR3 DNA: TGTGCCAGCAGTTTAAGGGAGCGGGTTGAGCAGTTCTTC.

Judged by abundance, this clonotype is medium-sized. The chain employs TRBV9 and TRBJ2-7, with a weak D call TRBD2 (7 bases). V was pared by 4 bases and J by 7 bases, with 15 bases between. CDR1 SGDLS and CDR2 YYNGEE come from the germline V gene. This CDR3 has 13 residues. The CDR3 loop reads CASSPRGAWEQYF. The CDR3 nucleotides read TGTGCCAGCAGCCCACGGGGGGCATGGGAGCAGTACTTC. Full variable domain (outside the CDR3, taken from reference TRBV9 and TRBJ2-7): DSGVTQTPKHLITATGQRVTLRCSPRSGDLSVYWYQQSLDQGLQFLIQYYNGEERAKGNILERFSAQQFPDLHSELNLSSLELGDSALYFCASSPRGAWEQYFGPGTRLTVT.

This clonotype was recorded many times. This chain links TRBV7-3 with TRBJ2-1; D is undetermined. Germline V gives CDR1 SGHTA, CDR2 FQGTGA. Between the trimmed V and J ends, which lost 3 bases and 5 bases, there was a span of 8 bases. The CDR3 is 13 amino acids. The CDR3 here is CASSFARDNEQFF. The CDR3 coding sequence is TGTGCCAGCAGCTTTGCACGGGACAATGAGCAGTTCTTC.

There are many counts of this clonotype. The chain carries TRBV4-1 and TRBJ2-3, with D possibly being TRBD2 (5 bases). V lost 0 bases and J lost 7, with 8 bases in between. Germline CDR1 MGHRA, CDR2 YSYEKL. This CDR3 spans 13 amino acids. This CDR3 reads CASSQDGRNTQYF. In DNA form, the CDR3 reads TGCGCCAGCAGCCAAGATGGGAGAAATACGCAGTATTTT.

This clonotype has ten or more counts. The genes are TRBV12-3 or TRBV12-4 and TRBJ2-3; no clear D gene. V was pared by 5 bases and J by 0 bases, with 12 bases between. The CDR3 extends over 15 amino acids. The CDR3 DNA follows: TGTGCCAGCAGTCACCGGCGCCCAAGCACAGATACGCAGTATTTT. Its protein is CASSHRRPSTDTQYF.